This entry lists 14 T cell receptor beta chains sequenced from one sample in a study of breast tumors, draining lymph nodes, adjacent tissues. TCRdb passed the multiplex PCR reads through MiXCR, listing each CDR3 protein once. Among tens of thousands of distinct CDR3 sequences listed, roughly 32% were seen once. The sample consisted of breast tumor tissue. These receptors were collected from a female donor with breast cancer. Some clones in this sample may be carry-over from other donors' samples.

V and J are TRBV24-1 and TRBJ1-3, with D unclear. Trimming removed 2 bases at V and 3 bases at J, with 16 bases between. The CDR3 runs to 17 residues. Germline V gives CDR1 KGHDR, CDR2 SFDVKD. CDR3 residues: CATSDSDRRGGGNTIYF. CDR3 coding DNA: TGTGCCACCAGTGATTCGGACCGTCGAGGTGGTGGAAACACCATATATTTT.

This clonotype was detected only a few times. This chain uses TRBV27 with TRBJ2-7, with a weak D call TRBD2 (5 bases). This CDR3 has 13 amino acids. Germline V lookup: CDR1 MNHEY, CDR2 SMNVEV (reference sequence). Trimming removed 2 bases from V and 3 bases from J, with 8 bases in between. CDR3 in amino acids: CASSLKRDYEQYF. The CDR3 coding sequence is TGTGCCAGCAGTTTAAAGAGGGACTACGAGCAGTACTTC.

This clonotype was detected a few times. This may arise from a read error, as a much more abundant clone is one base away. Lacking the conserved final phenylalanine or tryptophan, this CDR3 likely reflects a read error. The chain links TRBV5-1 to TRBJ2-7; TRBD1 matches at 11 bases. The ends lost 3 bases at V and 9 bases at J; junction bases unmatched: 5. The germline V gene encodes CDR1 SGHRS and CDR2 YFSETQ. CDR3 size: 13 residues. The CDR3 sequence is CASSSGDRGGQYL. CDR3 DNA: TGCGCCAGCAGCTCGGGGGACAGGGGGGGGCAGTACCTC.

This clonotype was observed many times. V and J are TRBV19 and TRBJ1-5; D possibly corresponds to TRBD1 (5 bases). Germline V CDR1 and CDR2: LNHDA, SQIVND (reference sequence). The CDR3 runs to 12 residues. V was shortened by 1 base and J by 15 bases, with 13 bases between the two germline ends. This CDR3 is CASSIAGQDPHF. In nucleotides, the CDR3 is TGTGCCAGTAGTATAGCAGGGCAGGACCCGCATTTT.

A few counts support this clonotype. This chain uses TRBV29-1 with TRBJ2-4, with D perhaps matching TRBD1 or TRBD2 (5 bases each). The V end was cut by 5 bases, the J end by 4 bases, with 12 bases between. Germline loops: CDR1 SQVTM, CDR2 ANQGSEA. The CDR3 loop spans 13 amino acids. CDR3 in amino acids: CSVTRDLKNIQYF. CDR3 DNA sequence: TGCAGCGTTACCCGGGACCTAAAAAACATTCAGTACTTC.

This clonotype was counted at least ten times. The chain uses TRBV5-1 and TRBJ2-2; D might be TRBD1 or TRBD2, each matching 6 bases. This CDR3 region has 14 residues. With 4 bases removed from V and 6 bases from J, the gap between germline ends came to 13 bases. CDR1 and CDR2 from the germline V gene are SGHRS and YFSETQ. CDR3 nucleotides: TGCGCCAGCAGCGGGGACGGGGGCCCCGGGGAGCTGTTTTTT. Translation: CASSGDGGPGELFF.

This clonotype was detected only a few times. The gene calls are TRBV5-6 and TRBJ1-5, with D unclear. V was clipped by 1 base and J by 4 bases, with 15 bases between them. This CDR3 contains 16 residues. CDR1 and CDR2 (germline): SGHDT, YYEEEE. The CDR3 is CASSLIGFLSNQPQHF. CDR3 nucleotide sequence: TGTGCCAGCAGCTTGATCGGGTTCTTATCGAATCAGCCCCAGCATTTT.

This clonotype was observed a few times. The chain combines TRBV4-2 with TRBJ2-7; 12 bases match TRBD2. The CDR3 has 16 residues. V shed 1 base and J 6 bases; nucleotides not matched to a gene: 7. CDR1 and CDR2 (germline): LGHNA, YNFKEQ. The CDR3 reads CASSQAATSGSREQYF. The CDR3 DNA reads as TGTGCCAGCAGCCAAGCCGCGACTAGCGGGAGCCGCGAGCAGTACTTC.

V is TRBV27 and J is TRBJ2-1; tentatively, D is TRBD2 (5 bases). This CDR3 has 15 amino acids. V was pared by 4 bases and J by 0 bases, with 10 bases between. Germline V gene sequence: CDR1 MNHEY, CDR2 SMNVEV (reference sequence). CDR3 DNA sequence: TGTGCCAGCAGTTATAACGCGGGCTCCTACAATGAGCAGTTCTTC. Its protein product is CASSYNAGSYNEQFF.

The CDR3 loop reads CASSLRRGGETQYF. DNA for the CDR3: TGTGCCAGCAGCTTAAGGCGGGGAGGGGAGACCCAGTACTTC. This chain links TRBV7-2 with TRBJ2-5; 7 nucleotides agree with TRBD2. This CDR3 has 14 residues. Germline lookup yields CDR1 SGHTA and CDR2 FQGNSA. J gave up 5 bases and V 2 bases, and 5 bases lay outside the gene matches.

The gene calls are TRBV30 and TRBJ2-7; TRBD1 or TRBD2 may be the D gene (5 bases each). The V and J ends lost 5 bases and 3 bases respectively, with 14 bases between them. CDR3 length: 13 residues. Per germline, CDR1 GTSNPN and CDR2 SVGIG (reference sequence). CDR3 DNA: TGTGCCTGGGAACCACGGGACGGCTACGAGCAGTACTTC. Residues: CAWEPRDGYEQYF.

The chain links TRBV5-1 to TRBJ1-4; a weak D match, TRBD1 (6 bases). V was clipped by 5 bases and J by 5 bases, with 10 bases between them. CDR1 is SGHRS, CDR2 YFSETQ, per germline. CDR3 length: 13 amino acids. CDR3 coding DNA: TGCGCCAGCAGGACAGGCGCCAATGAAAAACTGTTTTTT. Translating gives CASRTGANEKLFF.

A few counts support this clonotype. A much more abundant neighbour one base away suggests this may be a read error. This chain connects TRBV29-1 to TRBJ2-7; D remains unclear. Germline CDR1 reads SQVTM; CDR2 reads ANQGSEA. The CDR3 is 13 residues long. The CDR3 loop is CSVGGQSSYGQYF. Here the CDR3 DNA reads TGCAGCGTTGGGGGTCAGAGCTCCTACGGGCAGTACTTC.

The rearrangement joins TRBV7-2 to TRBJ2-1; TRBD2 might be the D (5 bases). V was clipped by 1 base and J by 9 bases, with 10 bases between them. The germline V gene has CDR1 SGHTA and CDR2 FQGNSA. This CDR3 is 13 amino acids long. Here the CDR3 reads CASSLGGLPEQFF. CDR3 DNA sequence: TGTGCCAGCAGCTTAGGAGGGCTACCTGAGCAGTTCTTC. Full variable domain (outside the CDR3, taken from reference TRBV7-2 and TRBJ2-1): GAGVSQSPSNKVTEKGKDVELRCDPISGHTALYWYRQSLGQGLEFLIYFQGNSAPDKSGLPSDRFSAERTGGSVSTLTIQRTQQEDSAVYLCASSLGGLPEQFFGPGTRLTVL.